This T cell receptor beta chain was found in a study of T-cell memory formation after mild COVID-19. Study at large: Largely donor-specific sequence clusters came from a couple of donors.

General study results and limits: CD8+ contracting clones occupied EMRA, while CD4+ ones occupied mainly CM and EM.

As concerns this clonotype: Its specificity is unknown. One end of the junction is discordant with germline, which a read error may explain.

The CDR3 sequence is 15 residues long. Germline assignment: CDR1 SSHAT and CDR2 FNYEAQ (reference sequence). TCRdb reanalysed the 5' RACE reads using MiXCR and keeps one entry per CDR3 protein. The sample holds around 310,000 distinct CDR3 sequences, under 25% seen once. This TCR came from a young man who had mild COVID-19 (a few samples of this study predate the infection). Cell type and time point are not known. The sequenced sample consisted of PBMCs or a T cell subset sorted from them (not recorded which). The chain has TRBV7-7 and TRBJ2-5, with D perhaps assigned TRBD1 or TRBD2 (6 bases each). The DNA for the CDR3 is TGTGCTAGCAGCTTAACGGGGGCTCCCCAAGAGACCCAGTACTTC. Its protein is CASSLTGAPQETQYF.